Sequencing of this T cell receptor beta chain was carried out in a study of T cell repertoires in cytomegalovirus infection. Study context: The authors used CMV epitopes that were HLA-C-restricted (recently identified) and HLA-B-restricted (well studied). CMV infection and matching HLA type were both indicated by public TCR beta signatures.

This clonotype was seen a handful of times. Its antigen remains unknown. TCRdb recomputed calls from the reads with MiXCR, one row per CDR3 protein. The table lists some 590,000 distinct CDR3 sequences, roughly 42% of them singletons. The CDR3 sequence is 15 residues long. Germline lookup yields CDR1 SGHTA and CDR2 FQGNSA. Between the trimmed V and J ends, which lost 4 bases and 3 bases, there was a span of 10 bases. Study-wide results and caveats: Clonotypes of TCR beta that were HLA-C-restricted and CMV-specific dominated the ex vivo response. Cumulative frequency of public TCR beta families picked out carriers of CMV plus the relevant HLA.

The clonotype comes from a human donor in good health (CMV status not recorded). Some clones in this sample may be carry-over from other donors' samples. The source material was cultured PBMCs, sampled from culture after CMV antigen stimulation. The chain employs TRBV7-2 and TRBJ2-6; TRBD1 is a possible D gene (5 bases). CDR3 sequence: CASSSVGVGANVLTF. Written as DNA, the CDR3 is TGTGCCAGCAGCTCGGTAGGGGTTGGGGCCAACGTCCTGACTTTC.